One and the same sample provided the 20 T cell receptor beta chains below, sequenced in a study of T cell repertoires in cytomegalovirus infection. TCRdb re-analysed the reads in MiXCR, keeping a single row per CDR3 protein. Among 150,000 to 200,000 distinct CDR3 sequences listed, over 25% were seen once. The sequenced sample consisted of PBMCs. The receptors were gathered from a human donor in good health (CMV status not recorded). Some clones in this sample may be carry-over from other donors' samples.

V is TRBV15 and J is TRBJ1-3, with D tentatively TRBD1 (6 bases). The V gene's germline CDR1 is LNHNV and CDR2 YYDKDF (reference sequence). V shed 2 bases and J shed 4 bases, with 21 bases lying between them. The CDR3 contains 18 residues. The CDR3: CATSRIFLGGWRGNTIYF. In DNA form, the CDR3 reads TGTGCCACCAGCAGAATCTTCTTAGGGGGTTGGAGAGGAAACACCATATATTTT.

This clonotype has more than one count but fewer than ten. The CDR3 sequence is CASSERTGTIETQYF. CDR3 sequence (DNA): TGTGCCAGCAGCGAGCGGACAGGGACGATTGAGACCCAGTACTTC. The chain has TRBV9 and TRBJ2-5; TRBD1 agrees at 8 bases. Germline lookup yields CDR1 SGDLS and CDR2 YYNGEE. V gave up 3 bases and J gave up 5 bases; unmatched junction bases: 9. The CDR3 extends over 15 amino acids.

This chain connects TRBV20-1 to TRBJ2-3, with D perhaps matching TRBD2 (5 bases). The CDR3 covers 13 residues. Germline assignment: CDR1 DFQATT and CDR2 SNEGSKA (reference sequence). V was clipped by 6 bases and J by 2 bases, with 12 bases between them. The CDR3 region has the DNA TGCAGTGCGAAAGGAGGCTTCACAGATACGCAGTATTTT. Translating it yields CSAKGGFTDTQYF.

The V call is TRBV12-3 or TRBV12-4, the J call TRBJ1-5, with 7 bases that match TRBD1. The CDR3 consists of 16 residues. V lost 7 bases, J lost 3 bases, and 12 bases stayed unmatched. The DNA of the CDR3 is TGTGCCAGCACCCCAGGGGGGACGGGGAACAATCAGCCCCAGCATTTT. This sequence encodes CASTPGGTGNNQPQHF.

Concerning this clonotype: This may arise from a read error, as a much more abundant clone is one base away. The chain recombines TRBV7-2 with TRBJ1-5; D may be TRBD1 (5 bases). The germline V gene encodes CDR1 SGHTA and CDR2 FQGNSA. Trimming took off 9 bases at V and 4 bases at J, with 19 bases between the two ends. The CDR3 has 15 amino acids. CDR3 protein: CARSPPQGGNQPQHF. The CDR3 region has the DNA TGTGCCAGAAGCCCCCCTCAGGGCGGGAATCAGCCCCAGCATTTT.

This clonotype came up a few times. The chain has TRBV7-6 and TRBJ2-3; no firm D call. Germline V lookup: CDR1 SGHVS, CDR2 FNYEAQ. Deletions cut 5 bases from V and 4 bases from J, with 10 bases between. The CDR3 is 13 amino acids. CDR3 residues: CASSKDTSDTQYF. Written as DNA, the CDR3 is TGTGCCAGCAGCAAAGACACCTCAGATACGCAGTATTTT.

This clonotype has a count of ten or more. The chain employs TRBV12-3 or TRBV12-4 and TRBJ2-3; TRBD1 aligns across 10 bases. The junction had 3 bases not matched to a gene; V was cut back by 3 bases and J by 3 bases. The CDR3 length is 15 residues. Here the CDR3 reads CASSFRDRGTDTQYF. In nucleotides, the CDR3 is TGTGCCAGCAGTTTTAGGGACAGGGGAACAGATACGCAGTATTTT.

The genes are TRBV20-1 and TRBJ1-1; D ambiguous. Germline V gene data show CDR1 as DFQATT and CDR2 as SNEGSKA (reference sequence). Trimming left V 3 bases short and J 0 bases short, with 11 bases between. There are 14 residues in the CDR3. DNA for the CDR3: TGCAGTGCTAGTCCCCTGGCGATGAACACTGAAGCTTTCTTT. Protein sequence: CSASPLAMNTEAFF.

The gene calls are TRBV3-1 and TRBJ1-1; a possible D gene is TRBD1 (6 bases). The germline V gene encodes CDR1 LGHDT and CDR2 YNNKEL (reference sequence). CDR3 length: 17 residues. V gave up 4 bases and J gave up 4 bases, with 22 bases separating them. The CDR3 DNA sequence: TGTGCCAGCAGCCCAGGCCCGGGACAAGGAAGACTCACTGAAGCTTTCTTT. Its protein is CASSPGPGQGRLTEAFF.

This clonotype has more than one count but fewer than ten. J is TRBJ2-7 and V is TRBV7-2; 7 bases fit TRBD2. Germline-derived CDR1 and CDR2 are SGHTA and FQGNSA. This CDR3 contains 13 residues. The J segment lost 6 bases and the V segment lost 4 bases, leaving 6 bases of the junction unmatched. In DNA form, the CDR3 reads TGTGCCAGCAGCTCGGGAGGATTGGGCGAGCAGTACTTC. Protein: CASSSGGLGEQYF.

This clonotype was seen more than once but under ten times. The CDR3, as DNA: TGTGCCAGCAGTACTTCCGGGCCCCTGTTACCCACTGAAGCTTTCTTT. Translation: CASSTSGPLLPTEAFF. This chain links TRBV6-5 with TRBJ1-1; no clear D. Deletions cut 5 bases from V and 4 bases from J, with 20 bases between. This CDR3 comprises 16 residues. CDR1 is MNHEY, CDR2 SVGAGI, per germline.

The rearrangement uses TRBV29-1 and TRBJ2-1, with 10 bases lining up with TRBD2. This CDR3 is 14 amino acids long. The V gene end was trimmed by 7 bases and the J gene end by 4 bases; junction bases not matched to a gene: 7. CDR1 and CDR2 (germline): SQVTM, ANQGSEA. The CDR3 here is CSAALAGPYNEQFF. As DNA, the CDR3 is TGCAGCGCCGCACTAGCGGGGCCATACAATGAGCAGTTCTTC.

The chain combines TRBV20-1 with TRBJ2-1, with 12 bases that match TRBD1. Germline V gives CDR1 DFQATT, CDR2 SNEGSKA (reference sequence). Trimming at V came to 4 bases and at J to 8 bases, leaving 12 bases not matched to a gene. The CDR3 is 16 amino acids. CDR3 sequence: CSATSPGTGGKDEQFF. In nucleotides, the CDR3 is TGCAGTGCTACGTCCCCCGGGACAGGGGGCAAGGATGAGCAGTTCTTC.

This clonotype is a singleton in its sample. Given a much more abundant clone one base away, this may be a read error. The chain is built from TRBV7-2 and TRBJ2-3; TRBD1 aligns across 7 bases. The CDR3 spans 15 residues. In germline, CDR1 is SGHTA, CDR2 FQGNSA. The V segment lost 10 bases and the J segment 4 bases; nucleotides outside the gene matches: 14. DNA of the CDR3: TGTGCCATCGCCCAAACGAGGGGGCGCCCAGATACGCAGTATTTT. This translates into CAIAQTRGRPDTQYF.

V usage is TRBV2 and J usage is TRBJ2-5; D gene ambiguous. The CDR3 has 14 amino acids. The germline CDR1 and CDR2 sequences are SNHLY and FYNNEI. The V end was cut by 2 bases, the J end by 0 bases, with 7 bases between. CDR3 in amino acids: CASSETRDQETQYF. The CDR3 region has the DNA TGTGCCAGCAGTGAAACCCGGGACCAAGAGACCCAGTACTTC.

CDR3 loop: CASRSGNQQFF. The CDR3 DNA follows: TGTGCCAGCAGATCCGGGAATCAGCAGTTCTTC. The chain recombines TRBV7-2 with TRBJ2-1; a weak D match, TRBD2 (5 bases). The ends were cut back, 6 bases at V and 11 bases at J, with 11 bases in the middle. Germline-derived CDR1 and CDR2 are SGHTA and FQGNSA. The CDR3 extends over 11 amino acids.

The chain couples TRBV7-2 to TRBJ2-7; D uncertain. Trimming took off 2 bases at V and 2 bases at J, with 4 bases between the two ends. Per the germline V gene, CDR1 is SGHTA and CDR2 is FQGNSA. The CDR3 is made up of 12 amino acids. The chain's CDR3 is CASSLQAYEQYF. In DNA, the CDR3 is TGTGCCAGCAGCTTACAGGCCTACGAGCAGTACTTC. Full variable domain (outside the CDR3, taken from reference TRBV7-2 and TRBJ2-7): GAGVSQSPSNKVTEKGKDVELRCDPISGHTALYWYRQSLGQGLEFLIYFQGNSAPDKSGLPSDRFSAERTGGSVSTLTIQRTQQEDSAVYLCASSLQAYEQYFGPGTRLTVT.

This clonotype appeared a few times. This chain connects TRBV7-3 to TRBJ1-2; possible D gene TRBD1, 5 bases. This CDR3 comprises 15 residues. CDR1 and CDR2 from the germline V gene are SGHTA and FQGTGA. V was clipped by 4 bases and J by 1 base, with 13 bases between them. The CDR3 reads CASSSSGTDNYGYTF. The CDR3 DNA reads as TGTGCCAGCAGCTCATCCGGGACGGATAACTATGGCTACACCTTC.

This clonotype was found many times. The chain recombines TRBV7-8 with TRBJ2-6; D is possibly TRBD2 (5 bases). Germline V gene data show CDR1 as SGHVS and CDR2 as FQNEAQ. This CDR3 contains 16 residues. Trimming stripped 4 bases from V and 1 base from J, with 11 bases between. The CDR3 protein is CASSSPGESGANVLTF. The CDR3 nucleotides are TGTGCCAGCAGCTCCCCCGGGGAGTCTGGGGCCAACGTCCTGACTTTC.

A few counts support this clonotype. The chain couples TRBV19 to TRBJ1-2, with 7 positions matching TRBD1. The CDR3 is 16 residues long. V was clipped by 8 bases and J by 0 bases; unmatched bases: 12. Germline V gives CDR1 LNHDA, CDR2 SQIVND (reference sequence). The CDR3 coding sequence is TGTGCCAGTCGGACAGGTTCAAATTCAGCTAACTATGGCTACACCTTC. As protein: CASRTGSNSANYGYTF. The full variable domain, its missing parts supplied by reference TRBV19 and TRBJ1-2, is DGGITQSPKYLFRKEGQNVTLSCEQNLNHDAMYWYRQDPGQGLRLIYYSQIVNDFQKGDIAEGYSVSREKKESFPLTVTSAQKNPTAFYLCASRTGSNSANYGYTFGSGTRLTVV.